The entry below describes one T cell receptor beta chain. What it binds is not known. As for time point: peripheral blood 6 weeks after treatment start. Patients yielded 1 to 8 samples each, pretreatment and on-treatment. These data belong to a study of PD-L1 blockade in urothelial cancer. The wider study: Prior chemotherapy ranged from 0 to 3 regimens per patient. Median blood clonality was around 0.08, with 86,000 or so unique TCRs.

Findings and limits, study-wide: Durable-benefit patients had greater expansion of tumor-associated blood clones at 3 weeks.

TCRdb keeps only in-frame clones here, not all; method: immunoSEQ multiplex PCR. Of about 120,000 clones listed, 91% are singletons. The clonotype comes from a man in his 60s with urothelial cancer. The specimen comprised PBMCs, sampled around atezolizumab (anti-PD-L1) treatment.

CDR3 region: CASSETNPSQLFF. As DNA, the CDR3 is TGTGCCAGCAGTGAAACCAACCCTAGCCAGCTGTTTTTT. The chain joins TRBV25-1 to TRBJ2-2; weak D call: TRBD2 (5 bases). The V end was cut by 2 bases, the J end by 12 bases, with 13 bases between. CDR3 length: 13 residues. The germline CDR1 and CDR2 sequences are MGHDK and SYGVNS.